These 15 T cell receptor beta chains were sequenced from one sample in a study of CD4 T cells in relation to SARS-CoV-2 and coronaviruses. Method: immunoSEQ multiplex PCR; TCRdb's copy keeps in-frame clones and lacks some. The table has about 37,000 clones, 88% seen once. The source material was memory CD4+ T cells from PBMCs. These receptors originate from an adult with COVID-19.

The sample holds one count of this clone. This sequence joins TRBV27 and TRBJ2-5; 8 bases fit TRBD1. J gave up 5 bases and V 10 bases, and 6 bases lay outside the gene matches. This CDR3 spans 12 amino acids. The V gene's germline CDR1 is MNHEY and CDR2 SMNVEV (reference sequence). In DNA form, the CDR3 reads TGTGCCATCGGCAGGGGGCCGGAGACCCAGTACTTC. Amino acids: CAIGRGPETQYF.

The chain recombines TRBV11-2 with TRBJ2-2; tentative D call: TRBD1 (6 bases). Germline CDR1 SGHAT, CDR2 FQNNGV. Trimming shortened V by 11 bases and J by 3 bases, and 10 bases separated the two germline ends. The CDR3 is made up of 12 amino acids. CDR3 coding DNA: TGTGCCGGACACAGGGACACCGGGGAGCTGTTTTTT. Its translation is CAGHRDTGELFF.

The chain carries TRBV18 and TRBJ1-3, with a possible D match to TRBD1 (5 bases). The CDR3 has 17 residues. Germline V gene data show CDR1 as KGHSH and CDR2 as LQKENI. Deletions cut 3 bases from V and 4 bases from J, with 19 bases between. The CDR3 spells CASSPGQGGRSGNTIYF. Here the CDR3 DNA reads TGTGCCAGCTCACCTGGTCAGGGAGGCCGGTCAGGAAACACCATATATTTT. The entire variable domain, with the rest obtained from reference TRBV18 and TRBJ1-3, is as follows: NAGVMQNPRHLVRRRGQEARLRCSPMKGHSHVYWYRQLPEEGLKFMVYLQKENIIDESGMPKERFSAEFPKEGPSILRIQQVVRGDSAAYFCASSPGQGGRSGNTIYFGEGSWLTVV.

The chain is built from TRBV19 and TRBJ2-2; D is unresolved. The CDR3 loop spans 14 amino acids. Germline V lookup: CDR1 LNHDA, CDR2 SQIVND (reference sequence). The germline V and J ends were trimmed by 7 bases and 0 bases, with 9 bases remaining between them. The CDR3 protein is CASTQAPNTGELFF. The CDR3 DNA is TGTGCCAGTACCCAGGCCCCGAACACCGGGGAGCTGTTTTTT.

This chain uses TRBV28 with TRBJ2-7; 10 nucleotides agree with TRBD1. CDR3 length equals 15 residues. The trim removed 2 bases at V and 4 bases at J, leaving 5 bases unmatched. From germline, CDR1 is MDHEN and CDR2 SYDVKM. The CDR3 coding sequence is TGTGCCAGCAGTTTACCCGGGACAGGGGAATACGAGCAGTACTTC. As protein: CASSLPGTGEYEQYF. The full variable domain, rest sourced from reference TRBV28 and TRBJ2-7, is DVKVTQSSRYLVKRTGEKVFLECVQDMDHENMFWYRQDPGLGLRLIYFSYDVKMKEKGDIPEGYSVSREKKERFSLILESASTNQTSMYLCASSLPGTGEYEQYFGPGTRLTVT.

The CDR3 DNA reads TGTGCCAGTAGTATCCGAGGGGGAGCGCTTGTAGCTTTCTTT. Amino acids: CASSIRGGALVAFF. The chain joins TRBV19 to TRBJ1-1, with D possibly being TRBD1 (6 bases). The CDR3 sequence is 14 residues long. CDR1 and CDR2 (germline): LNHDA, SQIVND (reference sequence). The germline V and J ends were trimmed by 3 bases and 10 bases, with 18 bases remaining between them.

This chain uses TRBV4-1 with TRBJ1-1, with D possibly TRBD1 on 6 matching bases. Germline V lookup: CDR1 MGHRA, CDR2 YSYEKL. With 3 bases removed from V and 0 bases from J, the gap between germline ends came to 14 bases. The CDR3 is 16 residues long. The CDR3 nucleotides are TGCGCCAGCAGCCAGAGAGGGGGGGGGTTGAACACTGAAGCTTTCTTT. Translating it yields CASSQRGGGLNTEAFF.

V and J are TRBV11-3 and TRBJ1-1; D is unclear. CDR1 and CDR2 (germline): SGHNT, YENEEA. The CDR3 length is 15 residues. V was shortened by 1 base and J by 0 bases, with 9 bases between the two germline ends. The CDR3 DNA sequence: TGTGCCAGCAGCTTAGGTGCAGGACTGAACACTGAAGCTTTCTTT. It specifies CASSLGAGLNTEAFF.

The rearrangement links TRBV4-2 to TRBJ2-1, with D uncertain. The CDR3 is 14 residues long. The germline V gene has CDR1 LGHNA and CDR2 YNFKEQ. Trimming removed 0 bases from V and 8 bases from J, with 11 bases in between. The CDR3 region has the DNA TGTGCCAGCAGCCAAGATGCTAGGCGCGATGAGCAGTTCTTC. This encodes CASSQDARRDEQFF.

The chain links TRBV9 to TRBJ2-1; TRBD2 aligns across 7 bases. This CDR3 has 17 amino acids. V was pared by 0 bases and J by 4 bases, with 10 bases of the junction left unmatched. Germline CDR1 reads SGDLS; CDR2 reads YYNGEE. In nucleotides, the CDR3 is TGTGCCAGCAGCGTAGAGATTGGAGCGGGGAGTTACAATGAGCAGTTCTTC. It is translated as CASSVEIGAGSYNEQFF.

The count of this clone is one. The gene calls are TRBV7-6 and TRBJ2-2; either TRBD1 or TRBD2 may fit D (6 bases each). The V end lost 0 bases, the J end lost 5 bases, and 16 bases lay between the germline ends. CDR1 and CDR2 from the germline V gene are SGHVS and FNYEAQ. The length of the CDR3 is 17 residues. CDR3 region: CASSLAGGYEGTGELFF. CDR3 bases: TGTGCCAGCAGCTTAGCCGGGGGCTACGAAGGTACCGGGGAGCTGTTTTTT.

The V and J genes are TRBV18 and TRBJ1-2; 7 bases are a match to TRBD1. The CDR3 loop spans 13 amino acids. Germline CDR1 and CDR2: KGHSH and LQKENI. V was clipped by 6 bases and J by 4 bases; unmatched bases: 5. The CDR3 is CASSAGQIYGYTF. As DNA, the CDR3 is TGTGCCAGCTCCGCGGGACAGATCTATGGCTACACCTTC. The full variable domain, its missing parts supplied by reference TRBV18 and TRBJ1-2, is NAGVMQNPRHLVRRRGQEARLRCSPMKGHSHVYWYRQLPEEGLKFMVYLQKENIIDESGMPKERFSAEFPKEGPSILRIQQVVRGDSAAYFCASSAGQIYGYTFGSGTRLTVV.

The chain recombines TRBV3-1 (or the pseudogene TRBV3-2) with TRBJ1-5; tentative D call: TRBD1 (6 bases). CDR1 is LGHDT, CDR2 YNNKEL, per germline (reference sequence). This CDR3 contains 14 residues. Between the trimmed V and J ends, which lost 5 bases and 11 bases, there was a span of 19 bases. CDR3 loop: CASSEGRAAGAQHF. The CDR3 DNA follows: TGTGCCAGCAGCGAAGGCAGGGCCGCAGGGGCCCAGCATTTT.

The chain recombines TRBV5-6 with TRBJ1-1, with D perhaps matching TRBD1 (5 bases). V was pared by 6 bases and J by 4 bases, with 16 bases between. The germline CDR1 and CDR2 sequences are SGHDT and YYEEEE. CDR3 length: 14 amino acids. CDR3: CASTPGSWGTEAFF. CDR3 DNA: TGTGCCAGCACCCCAGGGTCCTGGGGCACTGAAGCTTTCTTT.

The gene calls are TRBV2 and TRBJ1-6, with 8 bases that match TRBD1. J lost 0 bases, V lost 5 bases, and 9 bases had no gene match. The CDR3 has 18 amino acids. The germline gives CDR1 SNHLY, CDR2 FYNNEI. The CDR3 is CASSSDRERSSYNSPLHF. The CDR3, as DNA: TGTGCCAGCAGTTCGGACAGGGAAAGGAGCTCCTATAATTCACCCCTCCACTTT.